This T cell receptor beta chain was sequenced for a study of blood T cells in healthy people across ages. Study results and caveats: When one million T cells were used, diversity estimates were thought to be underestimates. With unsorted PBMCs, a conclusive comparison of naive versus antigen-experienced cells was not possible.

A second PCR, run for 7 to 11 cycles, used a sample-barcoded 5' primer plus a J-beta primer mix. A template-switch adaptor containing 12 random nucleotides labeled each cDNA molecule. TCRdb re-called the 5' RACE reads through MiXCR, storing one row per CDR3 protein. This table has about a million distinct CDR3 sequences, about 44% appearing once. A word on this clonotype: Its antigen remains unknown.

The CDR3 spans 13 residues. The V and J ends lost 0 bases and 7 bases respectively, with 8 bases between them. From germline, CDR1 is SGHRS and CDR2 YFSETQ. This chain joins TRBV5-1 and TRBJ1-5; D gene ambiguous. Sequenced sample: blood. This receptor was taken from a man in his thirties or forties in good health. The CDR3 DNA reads TGCGCCAGCAGCTTGGACATGGAGCAGCCCCAGCATTTT. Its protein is CASSLDMEQPQHF.